This TCR beta chain was recorded in a study of cytotoxic CD8 clonotypes in ibrutinib-treated CLL. Across the whole study: Of a cohort that held about a dozen relapsed/refractory and some 14 treatment-naive patients, 17 to 18 were IGHV unmutated. Study-level results: Sustained-remission patients were sampled at one set of times and progressing patients at different ones. The study found clonality rose at ibrutinib response, then fell toward baseline at progression.

Germline CDR1 reads LGHNA; CDR2 reads YNFKEQ. CDR3 length: 15 amino acids. Trimming removed 0 bases at V and 3 bases at J, with 9 bases between. TCRdb's copy holds only in-frame clones and misses some; the assay was immunoSEQ multiplex PCR. The sample lists roughly 220,000 clones, just under 80% occurring once. As concerns this clone: Its antigen is not identified.

This sample comprised PBMCs, obtained after 12 months of ibrutinib treatment. This receptor was taken from a human donor with chronic lymphocytic leukemia. This chain uses TRBV4-2 with TRBJ1-3, with D unresolved. CDR3 bases: TGTGCCAGCAGCCAAGATCGAATTGGTGGAAACACCATATATTTT. Its protein product is CASSQDRIGGNTIYF.